This record looks at one TCR beta chain sequence and its context. Its specificity is unknown. TCRdb re-analysed the 5' RACE reads in MiXCR, keeping a single row per CDR3 protein. The table includes approximately 500,000 distinct CDR3 sequences, 24% detected once. This record comes from a study of identical twins. Study-level results: Possibly, invariant MAIT and iNKT cells partly confounded zero-insertion analyses.

Germline V lookup: CDR1 DFQATT, CDR2 SNEGSKA (reference sequence). This CDR3 has 12 amino acids. Trimming removed 6 bases from V and 6 bases from J, with 12 bases in between. This sample also appeared in a second study, on T cells expressing NK-cell markers. That work states: CD3+CD56+NKG2C+, CD3+CD56+NKG2C- and CD3+CD56-NKG2C+ T cells, once sorted, supplied the TCR beta repertoires. Within the sequenced cohort of eight donors, seven exhibited HCMV seropositivity and one was seronegative. Among the experiments, several used an anti-gamma-delta TCR antibody to restrict sorting to alpha-beta TCR T cells.

Specimen: CD4+ T cells sorted from blood. The chain is built from TRBV20-1 and TRBJ2-1; D call uncertain. This clonotype was sampled from a woman younger than 30 in good health. The CDR3 region is CSAFPPGNEQFF. The CDR3 coding sequence is TGCAGTGCCTTTCCCCCTGGCAATGAGCAGTTCTTC.